The 25 T cell receptor beta chains below were found in one sample sequenced in a study of blood T cell repertoires in COVID-19. TCRdb's table, derived via immunoSEQ multiplex PCR, lists solely in-frame clones and lacks some. Among 450,000 or so clones listed, 90% were seen once. The sequencing sample was made of PBMCs or T cells enriched from blood (not recorded which). These receptors all stem from a young man who had recovered from COVID-19.

The V and J genes are TRBV29-1 and TRBJ2-1, with D uncertain. The CDR3 has 11 residues. Per germline, CDR1 SQVTM and CDR2 ANQGSEA. V lost 3 bases, J lost 9 bases, and 9 bases lay in between. CDR3 sequence (DNA): TGCAGCGTTGACGGTGTCGGTGAGCAGTTCTTC. It codes for CSVDGVGEQFF.

This clone was detected only once. J is TRBJ2-7 and V is TRBV7-6, with 8 bases matching TRBD2. CDR1 is SGHVS and CDR2 is FNYEAQ in the germline V gene. With 2 bases clipped from V and 5 bases from J, the junction kept 5 bases outside the gene matches. This CDR3 region has 14 residues. CDR3 DNA: TGTGCCAGCAGCTTAAGGGCGGGGGGACACGAGCAGTACTTC. Its protein product is CASSLRAGGHEQYF.

The chain couples TRBV5-8 to TRBJ1-5; possibly TRBD1 for D (6 bases). The ends were cut back, 3 bases at V and 11 bases at J, with 15 bases in the middle. The CDR3 has 13 amino acids. Germline CDR1 and CDR2: SGHTS and YDEGEE. The CDR3 reads CASSSDRPETQHF. CDR3 in DNA: TGTGCCAGCAGCTCGGACAGACCGGAGACCCAGCATTTT.

The genes are TRBV30 and TRBJ1-1, with D maybe TRBD1 (6 bases). The CDR3 length is 12 residues. CDR1 is GTSNPN and CDR2 is SVGIG in the germline V gene (reference sequence). V lost 3 bases to trimming and J lost 6 bases, with 11 bases between them. CDR3 bases: TGTGCCTGGAGACAGGGTGTCGCTGAAGCTTTCTTT. Translated: CAWRQGVAEAFF.

V usage is TRBV5-1 and J usage is TRBJ2-1, with a tentative D call TRBD1 (5 bases). V lost 6 bases and J lost 2, with 15 bases in between. The CDR3 contains 15 residues. The germline CDR1 and CDR2 sequences are SGHRS and YFSETQ. CDR3 sequence (DNA): TGCGCCAGCACCCCTGAAGGGGTACCCTACAATGAGCAGTTCTTC. As protein: CASTPEGVPYNEQFF.

The chain joins TRBV19 to TRBJ1-4; no firm D call. The germline gives CDR1 LNHDA, CDR2 SQIVND (reference sequence). The V end lost 6 bases, the J end lost 1 base, and 12 bases lay between the germline ends. This CDR3 has 15 amino acids. As DNA, the CDR3 is TGTGCCAGTAGGGGTGCAGGCCGAACTAATGAAAAACTGTTTTTT. The encoded protein is CASRGAGRTNEKLFF.

The rearrangement joins TRBV2 to TRBJ2-1, with 8 bases fitting TRBD2. The CDR3 contains 15 residues. Germline CDR1 and CDR2: SNHLY and FYNNEI. V was pared by 1 base and J by 9 bases, with 8 bases of the junction left unmatched. DNA for the CDR3: TGTGCCAGCAGTGAAGAACTAGCGGCCAGGGGTGAGCAGTTCTTC. Its translation is CASSEELAARGEQFF.

V and J are TRBV6-5 and TRBJ1-5; possibly TRBD1 for D (5 bases). V shed 5 bases and J shed 8 bases, with 10 bases lying between them. Germline V gene data show CDR1 as MNHEY and CDR2 as SVGAGI. The CDR3 consists of 12 residues. CDR3 DNA sequence: TGTGCCAGCAGTCCCTGGGGCGAGCCCCAGCATTTT. It yields the protein CASSPWGEPQHF.

V usage is TRBV7-9 and J usage is TRBJ1-3; no definite D call. The CDR3 consists of 17 residues. V lost 3 bases to trimming and J lost 6 bases, with 21 bases between them. Germline V gene lookup returns CDR1 SEHNR and CDR2 FQNEAQ (reference sequence). The CDR3 loop reads CASSLSLVPQRKNTIYF. In DNA form, the CDR3 reads TGTGCCAGCAGCTTGTCTTTAGTTCCCCAGCGCAAAAACACCATATATTTT.

The chain couples TRBV4-1 to TRBJ1-6, with D perhaps matching TRBD1 (6 bases). The V end was cut by 5 bases, the J end by 6 bases, with 8 bases between. Germline V gene data show CDR1 as MGHRA and CDR2 as YSYEKL. There are 13 residues in the CDR3. CDR3 sequence reads: CASSWTVNSPLHF. The CDR3 DNA follows: TGCGCCAGCAGCTGGACAGTTAATTCACCCCTCCACTTT.

This chain connects TRBV7-9 to TRBJ2-1, with a weak D call TRBD1 (6 bases). CDR1 and CDR2 from the germline V gene are SEHNR and FQNEAQ (reference sequence). V lost 5 bases and J lost 1, with 12 bases in between. This CDR3 is 15 amino acids long. CDR3 residues: CASSPTRGSYNEQFF. Here the CDR3 DNA reads TGTGCCAGCAGCCCTACTAGGGGGTCCTACAATGAGCAGTTCTTC. Full variable domain (missing parts from reference TRBV7-9 and TRBJ2-1): DTGVSQNPRHKITKRGQNVTFRCDPISEHNRLYWYRQTLGQGPEFLTYFQNEAQLEKSRLLSDRFSAERPKGSFSTLEIQRTEQGDSAMYLCASSPTRGSYNEQFFGPGTRLTVL.

As regards this clone: Distinct nucleotide sequences in the sample also encode this CDR3. The V and J genes are TRBV5-1 and TRBJ1-2; 7 bases agree with TRBD1. V trimming: 3 bases; J trimming: 4 bases; junction bases outside the gene matches: 6. Per germline, CDR1 SGHRS and CDR2 YFSETQ. The CDR3 loop spans 14 amino acids. CDR3 sequence reads: CASSSPGQTYGYTF. The CDR3 DNA sequence: TGCGCCAGCAGCTCCCCGGGACAGACCTATGGCTACACCTTC.

With regard to this clone: It is unclear where the CDR3 begins or ends on the DNA, so no DNA is shown, and the CDR3 is as TCRdb lists it. CDR3 in amino acids: CASSSSGQASYEQYF. The rearrangement joins TRBV6-4 to TRBJ2-7; the table's D call of TRBD1 was not tested on the DNA. The CDR3 is 15 amino acids in total, end residues counted. CDR1 is MRHNA, CDR2 SNTAGT, per germline.

This clone was counted once. The chain uses TRBV12-3 or TRBV12-4 and TRBJ1-2; no clear D gene. V was trimmed by 5 bases and J by 8 bases, leaving 15 bases between them. CDR3 length: 13 amino acids. CDR3 sequence (DNA): TGTGCCAGCAGTCCATTGGGTGGGGAGGGCTACACCTTC. Its translation: CASSPLGGEGYTF.

This chain connects TRBV3-1 (or the pseudogene TRBV3-2) to TRBJ2-2, with TRBD1 as a possible D gene (6 bases). CDR1 and CDR2 (germline): LGHDT, YNNKEL (reference sequence). Between the trimmed V and J ends, which lost 4 bases and 0 bases, there was a span of 9 bases. The CDR3 loop spans 15 amino acids. The CDR3 protein is CASSPTGPNTGELFF. The CDR3 coding sequence is TGTGCCAGCAGCCCGACAGGCCCGAACACCGGGGAGCTGTTTTTT.

A note on this clone: Other DNA sequences from this sample encode an identical CDR3 as well. The chain uses TRBV19 and TRBJ1-5; possibly TRBD1 for D (6 bases). Deletions cut 4 bases from V and 7 bases from J, with 14 bases between. This CDR3 region has 14 residues. Looked up from germline, CDR1 is LNHDA and CDR2 is SQIVND (reference sequence). The CDR3 DNA reads TGTGCCAGTAGTAGAACAGGGAAGGGGCAGCCCCAGCATTTT. It translates to CASSRTGKGQPQHF.

The chain links TRBV2 to TRBJ2-7; 7 positions agree with TRBD1. The CDR3 sequence is 14 residues long. The V gene end was trimmed by 7 bases and the J gene end by 3 bases; junction bases not matched to a gene: 9. Germline values: CDR1 SNHLY, CDR2 FYNNEI. The CDR3 spells CASKQDRLYYEQYF. In DNA form, the CDR3 reads TGTGCCAGCAAACAGGACAGGCTTTACTACGAGCAGTACTTC.

The V gene is TRBV10-3, the J gene TRBJ2-1, with D possibly matching TRBD2 (5 bases). CDR1 and CDR2 (germline): ENHRY, SYGVKD. Trimming took 4 bases from V and 6 from J, leaving 7 bases between them. The CDR3 length is 12 residues. For the CDR3, the DNA is TGTGCCATCAGTGGGACTTCCAATGAGCAGTTCTTC. Translated, it gives CAISGTSNEQFF.

This clone was seen only once. This chain links TRBV5-1 with TRBJ2-1, with D tentatively TRBD1 (5 bases). The germline V gene encodes CDR1 SGHRS and CDR2 YFSETQ. V lost 5 bases to trimming and J lost 4 bases, with 10 bases between them. The CDR3 extends over 13 amino acids. This CDR3 reads CASRTDEYNEQFF. The CDR3 DNA is TGCGCCAGCAGGACAGACGAATACAATGAGCAGTTCTTC.

This chain links TRBV7-2 with TRBJ2-3; TRBD2 aligns across 7 bases. This CDR3 is 16 amino acids long. Germline trimming cut 6 bases from V and 3 bases from J; bases unmatched to any gene: 12. In germline, CDR1 is SGHTA, CDR2 FQGNSA. CDR3 nucleotides: TGTGCCAGCAGATACGCGGGAGTTGATCGGACAGATACGCAGTATTTT. Its protein is CASRYAGVDRTDTQYF.

This clone was seen more than once but under ten times. This chain links TRBV2 with TRBJ1-2, with D possibly matching TRBD1 (6 bases). V was clipped by 3 bases and J by 8 bases, with 13 bases between them. Germline loops: CDR1 SNHLY, CDR2 FYNNEI. This CDR3 has 13 amino acids. The CDR3 DNA reads as TGTGCCAGCAGTGATCGGCAGGGGTTAGGCTACACCTTC. It translates to CASSDRQGLGYTF.

This clone was picked up a small number of times. The chain combines TRBV21-1 with TRBJ1-2. TRBV21-1 is described as a pseudogene. This CDR3 is built from 11 residues. DNA for the CDR3: TGTGCCAGCAGCCTGGTACTGCGCTACACCTTC. Its protein is CASSLVLRYTF.

The CDR3 sequence is CASSRTFSSPLHF. Here the CDR3 DNA reads TGCGCCAGCAGCCGGACATTTTCCTCACCCCTCCACTTT. The V and J genes are TRBV4-1 and TRBJ1-6; perhaps TRBD1 as D (5 bases). This CDR3 has 13 residues. V lost 4 bases to trimming and J lost 10 bases, with 11 bases between them. Germline V CDR1 and CDR2: MGHRA, YSYEKL.

The CDR3 is CASRPTSGTDTQYF. CDR3 bases: TGTGCCAGCAGGCCAACTAGCGGAACAGATACGCAGTATTTT. This chain links TRBV28 with TRBJ2-3; 8 nucleotides line up with TRBD2. With V trimmed by 6 bases and J by 3 bases, 5 bases remained unmatched. The CDR3 is made up of 14 amino acids. The germline V gene has CDR1 MDHEN and CDR2 SYDVKM.

This clone was detected a few times. The rearrangement uses TRBV29-1 and TRBJ2-1, with 9 bases aligning to TRBD2. With V trimmed by 4 bases and J by 8 bases, 6 bases remained unmatched. CDR3 size: 13 residues. Germline V gene lookup returns CDR1 SQVTM and CDR2 ANQGSEA. The CDR3 protein is CSVGREGRHEQFF. CDR3 in DNA: TGCAGCGTTGGGCGGGAGGGCCGCCATGAGCAGTTCTTC.